The 11 T cell receptor beta chains below come from one sample, sequenced in a study of cytomegalovirus exposure and HLA in healthy donors. It was with 60 Vbeta and 13 Jbeta primers that the PCR ran. Generated by immunoSEQ multiplex PCR, the TCRdb table keeps only in-frame clones and is missing some. The sample has roughly 180,000 clones, 80% seen once. The specimen was PBMCs. The receptors were gathered from a woman aged 25-40 years in good health and CMV-seronegative.

The chain recombines TRBV2 with TRBJ1-6; D remains ambiguous. CDR1 and CDR2 (germline): SNHLY, FYNNEI. The CDR3 sequence is 16 residues long. Trimming shortened V by 4 bases and J by 7 bases, and 17 bases separated the two germline ends. CDR3 sequence reads: CASSALGQVQNSPLHF. CDR3 bases: TGTGCCAGCAGTGCGCTGGGTCAGGTGCAGAATTCACCCCTCCACTTT.

V gene TRBV10-3 combines with J gene TRBJ2-5, with 9 bases matching TRBD2. Germline-derived CDR1 and CDR2 are ENHRY and SYGVKD. The CDR3 runs to 16 residues. V shed 5 bases, J shed 9 bases, and the junction held 16 bases outside the gene matches. The CDR3 sequence is CAISYSGGHKQGSQYF. CDR3 nucleotide sequence: TGTGCCATCAGTTATAGCGGGGGACATAAACAGGGGTCCCAGTACTTC.

The chain carries TRBV7-2 and TRBJ2-5; tentative D call: TRBD1 (6 bases). The germline V gene encodes CDR1 SGHTA and CDR2 FQGNSA. V gave up 3 bases and J gave up 5 bases, with 16 bases separating them. This CDR3 contains 15 residues. This CDR3 reads CASSLYQGLAETQYF. The CDR3 bases are TGTGCCAGCAGCTTGTATCAGGGGTTGGCGGAGACCCAGTACTTC. The variable domain in full, with the rest retrieved from reference TRBV7-2 and TRBJ2-5, is GAGVSQSPSNKVTEKGKDVELRCDPISGHTALYWYRQSLGQGLEFLIYFQGNSAPDKSGLPSDRFSAERTGGSVSTLTIQRTQQEDSAVYLCASSLYQGLAETQYFGPGTRLLVL.

The J gene is TRBJ1-1, the V gene TRBV12-5; D perhaps matches TRBD1 (6 bases). The CDR3 spans 13 residues. CDR1 is LGHNT, CDR2 FRNRAP, per germline. Trimming cost V 3 bases and J 5 bases, with 10 bases left between them. The CDR3 nucleotides read TGTGCTAGTGGTTTCAGGGGCGGGACTGAAGCTTTCTTT. Protein: CASGFRGGTEAFF.

V is TRBV5-1 and J is TRBJ2-7; 8 bases fit TRBD1. V lost 0 bases to trimming and J lost 4 bases; unmatched junction nucleotides: 9. Germline V lookup: CDR1 SGHRS, CDR2 YFSETQ. The CDR3 spans 16 residues. The CDR3 protein is CASSLAGGQAFYEQYF. The CDR3 DNA reads TGCGCCAGCAGCTTGGCCGGGGGACAGGCTTTTTACGAGCAGTACTTC.

The chain links TRBV7-2 to TRBJ2-7; tentatively, D is TRBD2 (6 bases). CDR1 SGHTA and CDR2 FQGNSA come from the germline V gene. The CDR3 loop spans 14 amino acids. V lost 8 bases to trimming and J lost 0 bases, with 14 bases between them. In nucleotides, the CDR3 is TGTGCCAGCCGGGCTAGCGCCGCCTCCTACGAGCAGTACTTC. Its protein product is CASRASAASYEQYF.

This clone was seen only once. The chain joins TRBV7-2 to TRBJ2-5; 9 nucleotides line up with TRBD1. This CDR3 has 15 residues. Germline CDR1 and CDR2: SGHTA and FQGNSA. After removal of 3 bases from V and 5 bases from J, the junction contained 7 bases not matched to a gene. CDR3 nucleotides: TGTGCCAGCAGCTTGTGGGGACAGGGTGGGGAGACCCAGTACTTC. Amino acids: CASSLWGQGGETQYF.

This clone was recorded only once. V and J are TRBV9 and TRBJ2-5, with D possibly being TRBD2 (7 bases). Trimming took 7 bases from V and 2 from J, leaving 21 bases between them. This CDR3 contains 16 residues. The germline V gene has CDR1 SGDLS and CDR2 YYNGEE. This CDR3 reads CASARGGMGLQETQYF. In nucleotides, the CDR3 is TGTGCCAGCGCGAGGGGGGGCATGGGGTTACAAGAGACCCAGTACTTC.

In DNA, the CDR3 is TGTGCCAGCTCACCGAGTATAAATGGTGGCTACACCTTC. Translating gives CASSPSINGGYTF. The chain is built from TRBV18 and TRBJ1-2; D not certain. V shed 3 bases and J shed 7 bases, with 12 bases lying between them. Germline values: CDR1 KGHSH, CDR2 LQKENI. The CDR3 consists of 13 residues.

Details on this clone: In the same sample, other DNA sequences code for this CDR3. This sequence joins TRBV5-1 and TRBJ2-5; 8 bases line up with TRBD1. This CDR3 has 14 residues. The V gene end was trimmed by 4 bases and the J gene end by 2 bases; junction bases not matched to a gene: 4. CDR1 and CDR2 from the germline V gene are SGHRS and YFSETQ. CDR3 protein: CASSLGQGQETQYF. CDR3 coding DNA: TGCGCCAGCAGCCTCGGACAGGGTCAAGAGACCCAGTACTTC.

This chain uses TRBV5-1 with TRBJ1-2; weak D call: TRBD1 (5 bases). The germline V gene has CDR1 SGHRS and CDR2 YFSETQ. This CDR3 is 14 amino acids long. V lost 0 bases and J 5 bases, leaving 11 bases between the germline ends. CDR3: CASSLGRDGYGYTF. CDR3 coding DNA: TGCGCCAGCAGCTTGGGCAGGGATGGGTATGGCTACACCTTC.